This is a list of T cell receptor beta chains from one sample in a study of CD8+ T cells in alopecia areata. Repertoires were generated with immunoSEQ multiplex PCR, while TCRdb's copy carries only in-frame clones and drops some. The profile shows roughly 230,000 clones, around two fifths of them singletons. Sample: CD4+ T cells sorted from blood, taken between weeks 36 and 40, from a patient treated with tofacitinib. Receptors originate from a human donor with alopecia areata. Both conserved end residues are part of each CDR3. Each record gives: J gene, V gene, clone size, D gene, CDR3 DNA, CDR3 protein. A D gene is named only where the DNA matches it firmly. The size entry is marked missing in some rows and otherwise reads once, few, many or a size class.

J: TRBJ2-5
V: TRBV5-1
size: NA
D: NA
DNA: TGCGCCACCGGCGAGGGGCATCAGGGGGAGACCCAGTACTTC
CDR3: CATGEGHQGETQYF

J: TRBJ2-1
V: TRBV6-6
size: once
D: NA
DNA: TGTGCCAGCAGCAAGAGTGAGCAGTTCTTC
CDR3: CASSKSEQFF

J: TRBJ2-3
V: TRBV14
size: NA
D: NA
DNA: TGTGCCAGCAGCCCCGGACTGTTCACAGATACGCAGTATTTT
CDR3: CASSPGLFTDTQYF

J: TRBJ2-1
V: TRBV7-3
size: NA
D: TRBD2
DNA: TGTGCCAGCAGCAGGGGGACTAGCGGGAGTGAGCAGTTCTTC
CDR3: CASSRGTSGSEQFF

J: TRBJ2-1
V: TRBV29-1
size: few
D: NA
DNA: TGCAGCGTTGAGGTCCGGACCGCTAGCTCCTACAATGAGCAGTTCTTC
CDR3: CSVEVRTASSYNEQFF

J: TRBJ2-3
V: TRBV5-1
size: NA
D: TRBD2
DNA: TGCGCCAGCAGCTCAAATAGCGGGAGGGCCACAGATACGCAGTATTTT
CDR3: CASSSNSGRATDTQYF

J: TRBJ1-2
V: TRBV6-5
size: NA
D: NA
DNA: TGTGCCAGCAGTTACATGGATAGGTACACCTTC
CDR3: CASSYMDRYTF

J: TRBJ2-2
V: TRBV5-1
size: few
D: NA
DNA: TGCGCCAGCAGGGCCGGGACCGCGAACACCGGGGAGCTGTTTTTT
CDR3: CASRAGTANTGELFF

J: TRBJ2-1
V: TRBV2
size: NA
D: TRBD2
DNA: TGTGCCAGCAGTGGCGGACTAGTTACTCCTGAGCAGTTCTTC
CDR3: CASSGGLVTPEQFF

J: TRBJ2-6
V: TRBV30
size: NA
D: NA
DNA: TGTGCCTGGGACGGACCCTCTGGGGCCAACGTCCTGACTTTC
CDR3: CAWDGPSGANVLTF

J: TRBJ2-5
V: TRBV9
size: NA
D: TRBD1
DNA: TGTGCCAGCAGCGAGGGACAGGTAGAGACCCAGTACTTC
CDR3: CASSEGQVETQYF